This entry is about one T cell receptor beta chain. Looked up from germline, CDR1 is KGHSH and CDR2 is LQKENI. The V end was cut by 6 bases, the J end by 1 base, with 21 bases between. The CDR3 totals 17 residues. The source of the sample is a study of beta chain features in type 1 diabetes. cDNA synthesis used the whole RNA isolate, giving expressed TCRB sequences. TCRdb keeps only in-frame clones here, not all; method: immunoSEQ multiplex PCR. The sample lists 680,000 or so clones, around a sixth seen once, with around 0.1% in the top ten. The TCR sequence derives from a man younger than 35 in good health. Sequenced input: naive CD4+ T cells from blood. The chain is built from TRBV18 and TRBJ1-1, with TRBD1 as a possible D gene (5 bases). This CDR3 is CASSQKARTGGNTEAFF. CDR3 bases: TGTGCCAGCTCCCAAAAAGCTCGCACCGGGGGGAACACTGAAGCTTTCTTT.